The 31 T cell receptor beta chains below come from one sample, sequenced in a study of CXCR3-negative and CXCR3-positive naive CD8 T cells. UMI-tagged TRB cDNA libraries were built via 5' RACE. From the 5' RACE reads, TCRdb lists one entry per CDR3 protein and no DNA. This sample's table has about 9,600 distinct CDR3 sequences. Sequencing input: naive CXCR3- CD8+ T cells from blood. The subset was: CD45RO-CCR7+CD27+CD95- naive CD8+ T cells lacking CXCR3 (TNR3-). The origin of the receptors is a human donor in good health. Some clones in this sample may be carry-over from other donors' samples.

This clonotype is medium-sized by frequency. This chain links TRBV12-3 or TRBV12-4 with TRBJ2-1; absent DNA, TCRdb's TRBD2 call cannot be checked. The CDR3 runs 16 residues. The CDR3 sequence is CASSFSSLVSNNEQFF.

The chain links TRBV11-2 to TRBJ2-1; with no DNA, the TCRdb D assignment of TRBD2 cannot be verified. The germline CDR1 and CDR2 sequences are SGHAT and FQNNGV. The length of the CDR3 is 14 residues. The CDR3 spells CASSPGLAYNEQFF.

This clonotype is medium-sized by frequency. This chain connects TRBV20-1 to TRBJ2-1; TCRdb names TRBD1, which stays unverified in the absence of DNA. Germline lookup yields CDR1 DFQATT and CDR2 SNEGSKA (reference sequence). The CDR3 loop spans 12 amino acids. The CDR3 sequence: CSADPGNNEQFF.

V and J are TRBV5-6 and TRBJ2-3; TCRdb reports TRBD1, a call that lacks DNA to check it against. CDR1 is SGHDT, CDR2 YYEEEE, per germline. The CDR3 is made up of 15 amino acids. This chain's CDR3 is CASSLGPGYTDTQYF.

This clonotype is medium-sized by frequency. The gene calls are TRBV15 and TRBJ2-2; TCRdb gives TRBD1 as the D gene, but with no DNA this cannot be confirmed. This CDR3 spans 16 amino acids. Germline V gene data show CDR1 as LNHNV and CDR2 as YYDKDF (reference sequence). The CDR3 spells CATSVNRDRASGELFF.

The chain recombines TRBV19 with TRBJ1-1. Germline loops: CDR1 LNHDA, CDR2 SQIVND (reference sequence). The CDR3 runs 14 residues. This CDR3 reads CASSINLGLPEAFF.

The rearrangement links TRBV20-1 to TRBJ2-2; TCRdb lists TRBD2, though no DNA is available to test this call. The length of the CDR3 is 15 residues. Germline V gene lookup returns CDR1 DFQATT and CDR2 SNEGSKA (reference sequence). The CDR3: CSARAVSGSFSELFF.

This clonotype is labeled medium-sized based on frequency. The chain combines TRBV7-9 with TRBJ1-1. CDR3 length equals 14 residues. CDR1 and CDR2 (germline): SEHNR, FQNEAQ (reference sequence). CDR3 residues: CASSLVKGSSEAFF.

The V call is TRBV5-1, the J call TRBJ2-1; TCRdb outputs TRBD1, but without DNA this stays unchecked. The CDR3 has 16 amino acids. Germline V gene sequence: CDR1 SGHRS, CDR2 YFSETQ. CDR3 region: CASSLGQGRNSNEQFF.

The rearrangement links TRBV18 to TRBJ1-1. Germline V gene sequence: CDR1 KGHSH, CDR2 LQKENI. The CDR3 has 15 amino acids. CDR3 sequence: CASSLHLEGKNEAFF.

Judged by frequency, this clonotype is medium-sized. The chain carries TRBV5-4 and TRBJ1-2; the TRBD1 assignment by TCRdb is unverifiable without DNA. The CDR3 has 14 amino acids. The germline gives CDR1 SGHNT, CDR2 YYREEE (reference sequence). The CDR3 is CASSLATGFYGYTF.

Its frequency marks this clonotype as medium-sized. The chain carries TRBV27 and TRBJ2-1; TCRdb lists TRBD2, though no DNA is available to test this call. The CDR3 is 15 residues long. Germline CDR1 and CDR2: MNHEY and SMNVEV (reference sequence). The CDR3 here is CASTPGAGGINEQFF.

This chain uses TRBV29-1 with TRBJ1-1; the TCRdb D gene call, TRBD1, has no DNA to confirm it. CDR3 length: 13 residues. Germline lookup yields CDR1 SQVTM and CDR2 ANQGSEA. CDR3 sequence: CSVDPDSGGEAFF.

The rearrangement joins TRBV19 to TRBJ2-1; TCRdb names TRBD2, which stays unverified in the absence of DNA. Germline V gives CDR1 LNHDA, CDR2 SQIVND (reference sequence). This CDR3 contains 14 residues. CDR3 residues: CASSIGTSAGEQFF.

This chain links TRBV2 with TRBJ2-3; TCRdb returns TRBD2, unconfirmable since there is no DNA. Germline V CDR1 and CDR2: SNHLY, FYNNEI. CDR3 length equals 16 residues. CDR3 amino acids: CASSRLAGGFTDTQYF.

CDR3 sequence: CASSLVGMYNEQFF. This sequence joins TRBV7-8 and TRBJ2-1; TCRdb reports TRBD1, a call that lacks DNA to check it against. This CDR3 has 14 residues. The germline CDR1 and CDR2 sequences are SGHVS and FQNEAQ.

This clonotype is deemed medium-sized by its frequency. The V gene is TRBV7-3, the J gene TRBJ2-5; TCRdb calls TRBD2, which cannot be checked without DNA. Germline V gene sequence: CDR1 SGHTA, CDR2 FQGTGA. The CDR3 runs to 16 residues. CDR3 sequence reads: CASSLGGPAGQETQYF. Supplemented by reference TRBV7-3 and TRBJ2-5, the full variable domain reads GAGVSQTPSNKVTEKGKYVELRCDPISGHTALYWYRQSLGQGPEFLIYFQGTGAADDSGLPNDRFFAVRPEGSVSTLKIQRTERGDSAVYLCASSLGGPAGQETQYFGPGTRLLVL.

The chain employs TRBV13 and TRBJ2-7; checking the TCRdb D call of TRBD2 is not possible without DNA. CDR1 and CDR2 from the germline V gene are PRHDT and FYEKMQ (reference sequence). The CDR3 runs to 14 residues. The CDR3 reads CASSQERELYEQYF.

This clonotype registers medium-sized by frequency. This rearrangement joins TRBV7-2 to TRBJ1-2; no DNA is available, so the TRBD1 call from TCRdb remains unchecked. The CDR3 runs 15 residues. Looked up from germline, CDR1 is SGHTA and CDR2 is FQGNSA. The CDR3 reads CASSTEPGASYGYTF.

This clonotype is called medium-sized based on its frequency. The V and J genes are TRBV19 and TRBJ2-1; without DNA, the TCRdb call of TRBD1 cannot be checked. The CDR3 spans 13 residues. The V gene's germline CDR1 is LNHDA and CDR2 SQIVND (reference sequence). The CDR3 spells CATKMKTVNEQFF.

The gene calls are TRBV29-1 and TRBJ2-1; the D call of TRBD2 rests on TCRdb alone, since no DNA is present to check it. CDR1 and CDR2 from the germline V gene are SQVTM and ANQGSEA. This CDR3 spans 14 amino acids. CDR3 loop: CSVEVIGRENEQFF.

The CDR3 reads CSARDLSGGTTDTQYF. The V call is TRBV20-1, the J call TRBJ2-3; the TRBD2 assignment by TCRdb is unverifiable without DNA. Germline loops: CDR1 DFQATT, CDR2 SNEGSKA (reference sequence). This CDR3 region has 16 residues.

The CDR3 region is CASSVVAGSGNTIYF. The chain carries TRBV9 and TRBJ1-3. This CDR3 contains 15 residues. Germline V gene lookup returns CDR1 SGDLS and CDR2 YYNGEE. The entire variable domain, with the rest obtained from reference TRBV9 and TRBJ1-3, is as follows: DSGVTQTPKHLITATGQRVTLRCSPRSGDLSVYWYQQSLDQGLQFLIQYYNGEERAKGNILERFSAQQFPDLHSELNLSSLELGDSALYFCASSVVAGSGNTIYFGEGSWLTVV.

The rearrangement links TRBV9 to TRBJ2-2. The CDR3 runs 12 residues. In germline, CDR1 is SGDLS, CDR2 YYNGEE. This chain's CDR3 is CASSVEGGELFF.

The gene calls are TRBV6-2 or TRBV6-3 and TRBJ2-7; no DNA is available, so the TRBD1 call from TCRdb remains unchecked. CDR1 is MNHEY, CDR2 SVGEGT, per germline. The CDR3 extends over 14 amino acids. Here the CDR3 reads CASSYLGSLYEQYF.

The chain employs TRBV20-1 and TRBJ2-4; TCRdb lists TRBD2, though no DNA is available to test this call. CDR1 DFQATT and CDR2 SNEGSKA come from the germline V gene (reference sequence). The CDR3 has 18 residues. The CDR3 sequence: CSAMSSSGSKVHANIQYF.

This clonotype is deemed medium-sized by its frequency. The J gene is TRBJ1-6, the V gene TRBV14; TCRdb outputs TRBD1, but without DNA this stays unchecked. The CDR3 has 14 amino acids. Looked up from germline, CDR1 is SGHDN and CDR2 is FVKESK. CDR3 region: CASSQVRGHSPLHF.

This chain joins TRBV14 and TRBJ2-1. The CDR3 is 11 residues long. CDR1 is SGHDN and CDR2 is FVKESK in the germline V gene. The CDR3: CTSSLYNEQFF. Together with reference TRBV14 and TRBJ2-1, the CDR3 gives the full variable domain: EAGVTQFPSHSVIEKGQTVTLRCDPISGHDNLYWYRRVMGKEIKFLLHFVKESKQDESGMPNNRFLAERTGGTYSTLKVQPAELEDSGVYFCTSSLYNEQFFGPGTRLTVL.

The J gene is TRBJ1-4, the V gene TRBV9. Looked up from germline, CDR1 is SGDLS and CDR2 is YYNGEE. The CDR3 sequence is 15 residues long. CDR3 region: CASSVAGATNEKLFF.

CDR3 residues: CASSLTRSGAAYEQYF. This chain joins TRBV6-6 and TRBJ2-7. The CDR3 runs 16 residues. The germline V gene encodes CDR1 MNHNY and CDR2 SVGAGI (reference sequence).

The chain has TRBV29-1 and TRBJ2-3; no DNA is available, so the TRBD2 call from TCRdb remains unchecked. CDR1 and CDR2 from the germline V gene are SQVTM and ANQGSEA. This CDR3 contains 16 residues. This CDR3 reads CSVGALGDFSTDTQYF.